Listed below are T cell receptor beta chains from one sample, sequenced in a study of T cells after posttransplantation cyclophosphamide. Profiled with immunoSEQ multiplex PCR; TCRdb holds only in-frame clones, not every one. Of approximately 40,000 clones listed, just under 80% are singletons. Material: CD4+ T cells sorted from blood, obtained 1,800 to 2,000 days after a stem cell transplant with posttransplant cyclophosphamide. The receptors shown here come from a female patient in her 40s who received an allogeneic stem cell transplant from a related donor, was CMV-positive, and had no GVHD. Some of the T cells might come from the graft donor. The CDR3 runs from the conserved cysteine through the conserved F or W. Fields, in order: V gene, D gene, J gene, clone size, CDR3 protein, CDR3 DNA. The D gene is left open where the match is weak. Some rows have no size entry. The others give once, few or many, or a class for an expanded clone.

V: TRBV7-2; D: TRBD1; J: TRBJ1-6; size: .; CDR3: CASSSTGTGSYSPLHF; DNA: TGTGCCAGCAGCTCAACCGGGACAGGGTCGTATTCACCCCTCCACTTT
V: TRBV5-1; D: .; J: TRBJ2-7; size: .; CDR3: CASSLGQSSYEQYF; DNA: TGCGCCAGCAGCCTCGGACAGAGCTCCTACGAGCAGTACTTC
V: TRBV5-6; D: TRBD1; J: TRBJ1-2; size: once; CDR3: CASSLGTRDRILNYGYTF; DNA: TGTGCCAGCAGCTTGGGGACCCGGGACAGGATCCTTAACTATGGCTACACCTTC
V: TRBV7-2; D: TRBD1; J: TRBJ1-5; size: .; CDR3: CASSEGQAYSNQPQHF; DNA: TGTGCCAGCAGCGAGGGACAGGCCTATAGCAATCAGCCCCAGCATTTT
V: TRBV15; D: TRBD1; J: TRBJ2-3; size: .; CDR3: CATSLVGTGVLDTQYF; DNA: TGTGCCACCAGTTTGGTTGGGACAGGGGTTTTAGATACGCAGTATTTT
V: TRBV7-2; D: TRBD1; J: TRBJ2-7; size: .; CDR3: CASSPGQGWGEAYEQYF; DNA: TGTGCCAGCAGCCCAGGACAGGGTTGGGGGGAAGCCTACGAGCAGTACTTC
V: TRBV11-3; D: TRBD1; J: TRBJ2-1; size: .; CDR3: CASSLGTGPEYNEQFF; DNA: TGTGCCAGCAGCTTAGGGACAGGGCCCGAGTACAATGAGCAGTTCTTC
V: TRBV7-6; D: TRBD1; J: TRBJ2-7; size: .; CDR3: CASSYRDSIIDEQYF; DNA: TGTGCCAGCAGTTATCGGGACAGCATAATCGACGAGCAGTACTTC
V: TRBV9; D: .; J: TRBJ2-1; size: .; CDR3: CASSNRHEQFF; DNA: TGTGCCAGCAGCAACAGGCATGAGCAGTTCTTC
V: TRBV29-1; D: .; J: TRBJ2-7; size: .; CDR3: CSVTKRRSTGEQYF; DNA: TGCAGCGTGACGAAGCGAAGGAGTACAGGGGAGCAGTACTTC
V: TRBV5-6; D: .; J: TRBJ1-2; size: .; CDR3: CASSLFDSPSYTF; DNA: TGTGCCAGCAGCTTGTTCGACAGCCCAAGCTACACCTTC
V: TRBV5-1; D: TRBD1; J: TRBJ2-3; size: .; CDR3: CASSFRGDRGRTDTQYF; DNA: TGCGCCAGCAGCTTCAGAGGGGACAGGGGGCGGACAGATACGCAGTATTTT
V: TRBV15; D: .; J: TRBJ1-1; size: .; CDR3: CATSRRNTEAFF; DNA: TGTGCCACCAGCAGGCGGAACACTGAAGCTTTCTTT
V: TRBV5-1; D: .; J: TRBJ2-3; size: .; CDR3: CASSLRGGDTQYF; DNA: TGCGCCAGCAGCTTGAGGGGGGGAGATACGCAGTATTTT
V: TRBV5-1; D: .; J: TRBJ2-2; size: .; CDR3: CASRQMTGIGELFF; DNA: TGCGCCAGCAGACAAATGACAGGCATCGGGGAGCTGTTTTTT
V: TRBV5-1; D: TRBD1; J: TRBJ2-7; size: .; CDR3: CASSYGTGLTYEQYF; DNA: TGCGCCAGCAGCTACGGGACAGGGCTTACCTACGAGCAGTACTTC
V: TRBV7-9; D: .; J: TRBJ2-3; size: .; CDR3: CASSYGLGSTDTQYF; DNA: TGTGCCAGCAGTTATGGCCTAGGAAGCACAGATACGCAGTATTTT
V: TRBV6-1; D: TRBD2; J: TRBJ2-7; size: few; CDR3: CASSANLAGSYEQYF; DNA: TGTGCCAGCAGTGCCAATCTAGCGGGGTCCTACGAGCAGTACTTC
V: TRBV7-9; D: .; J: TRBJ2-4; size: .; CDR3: CASSPRMGGENIQYF; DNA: TGTGCCAGCAGCCCGCGAATGGGGGGAGAAAACATTCAGTACTTC
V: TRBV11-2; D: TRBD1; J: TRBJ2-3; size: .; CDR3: CASSRRPGQGAGTDTQYF; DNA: TGTGCCAGCAGTCGACGGCCGGGACAGGGGGCCGGCACAGATACGCAGTATTTT
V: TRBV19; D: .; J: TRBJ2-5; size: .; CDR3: CASSIGGRGFQETQYF; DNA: TGTGCCAGTAGTATAGGGGGCAGGGGCTTTCAAGAGACCCAGTACTTC
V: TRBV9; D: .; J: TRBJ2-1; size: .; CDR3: CASSALQYNEQFF; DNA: TGTGCCAGCAGCGCCCTCCAGTACAATGAGCAGTTCTTC
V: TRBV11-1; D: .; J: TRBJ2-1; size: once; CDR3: CASSTRQETPYNEQFF; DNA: TGTGCCAGCAGCACCCGACAGGAAACCCCCTACAATGAGCAGTTCTTC
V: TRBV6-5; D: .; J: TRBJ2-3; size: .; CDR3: CASSYSAGFRTDTQYF; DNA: TGTGCCAGCAGTTATTCCGCGGGTTTTCGCACAGATACGCAGTATTTT